The rows below give T cell receptor beta chains drawn from one sample of a study of molecular identifiers for immune sequencing clone quantification. TCRdb recomputed calls from the PCR reads with MiXCR, one row per CDR3 protein. The sample has 350,000 or so distinct CDR3 sequences, 20% to 25% seen once; the top ten hold under 0.95%. The sample comprised naive CD8+ T cells from blood, with Jurkat cell RNA spiked in. All receptors come from a human donor in good health. Some libraries in this study had Jurkat cell RNA spiked in. The CDR3 runs from the conserved cysteine through the conserved F or W. D genes are given only for firm matches. A row's size may be missing; if present it is once, few, many or a size class.

TRBD1,TRBV7-3,many,TRBJ2-7,TGTGCCAGCAGCTCGGCGACAGGGGAGGCCTACGAGCAGTACTTC,CASSSATGEAYEQYF
NA,TRBV28,few,TRBJ2-1,TGTGCCAGCAGTTCAGCTGGCGAGCAGTCCTTC,CASSSAGEQSF
TRBD2,TRBV27,NA,TRBJ2-1,TGTGCCAGCAGTTTAGAGCGGGAGGGCCTTGATGAGCAGTTCTTC,CASSLEREGLDEQFF
NA,TRBV6-5,many,TRBJ2-2,TGTGCCAGCAGTTACAGGGTCACCGGGGAGCTGTTTTTT,CASSYRVTGELFF
NA,TRBV4-1,few,TRBJ1-2,TGCGCCAGCAGCCAAGCTTTTATGGGGGTTAACTATGGCTACACCTTC,CASSQAFMGVNYGYTF
TRBD1,TRBV2,many,TRBJ2-3,TGTGCCAGTAAAGAAGGGGACAGAGATACGCAGTATTTT,CASKEGDRDTQYF
NA,TRBV5-1,many,TRBJ2-7,TGCGCCAGCAGCTTGGAGCTGGGCTCCTTCGAGCAGTACTTC,CASSLELGSFEQYF
NA,TRBV7-9,few,TRBJ2-2,TGTGCCAGCACCCCCCGGACTGCCAGGAACACCGGGGAGCTGTTTTTT,CASTPRTARNTGELFF
TRBD1,TRBV6-1,many,TRBJ1-1,TGTGCCAGCAGTGGGACAGGTACTATGTACACTGAAGCTTTCTTT,CASSGTGTMYTEAFF
NA,TRBV27,few,TRBJ2-7,TGTGCCAGCAGTTCCCTTCTAGCGAGAGCCCACGAGCAGTACTTC,CASSSLLARAHEQYF
NA,TRBV10-3,few,TRBJ2-7,TGTGCCATCAGTGACGACAGGTACGAGCAGTACTTC,CAISDDRYEQYF
TRBD1,TRBV30,many,TRBJ2-1,TGTGCCTGCCAACAGGGGTCCTACAATGAGCAGTTCTTC,CACQQGSYNEQFF